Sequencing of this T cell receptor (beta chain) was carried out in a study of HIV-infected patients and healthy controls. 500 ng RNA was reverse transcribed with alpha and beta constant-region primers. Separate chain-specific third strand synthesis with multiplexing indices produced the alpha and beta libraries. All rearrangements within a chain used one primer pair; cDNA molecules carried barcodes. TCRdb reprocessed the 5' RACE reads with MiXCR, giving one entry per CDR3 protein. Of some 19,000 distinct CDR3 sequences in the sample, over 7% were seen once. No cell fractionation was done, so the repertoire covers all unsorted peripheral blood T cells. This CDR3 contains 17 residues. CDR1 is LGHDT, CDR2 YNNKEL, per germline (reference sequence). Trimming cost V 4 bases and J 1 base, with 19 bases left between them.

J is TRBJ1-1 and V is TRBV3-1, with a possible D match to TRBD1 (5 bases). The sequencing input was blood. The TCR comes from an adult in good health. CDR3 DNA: TGTGCCAGCAGCCCCCGGGACCGAGTGGTTACGAACACTGAAGCTTTCTTT. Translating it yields CASSPRDRVVTNTEAFF.